This TCR beta chain was retrieved from a study of response to subunit inactivated influenza vaccine. A single record per CDR3 protein comes from TCRdb applying MiXCR to the RT-PCR reads. The sample has hundreds of thousands of distinct CDR3 sequences, 12% to 15% seen once. General study results and limits: Authors suggested each seasonal flu vaccination may recruit only limited numbers of new T cells.

This clonotype was counted ten times or more. Its specificity is not known. The material sequenced was PBMCs from blood, taken about 14 days before vaccination. The TCR comes from a man in his forties or fifties who received an inactivated influenza vaccine.

CDR3: CSASDTSEEQFF. In DNA form, the CDR3 reads TGCAGTGCCTCAGACACGTCGGAAGAGCAGTTCTTC. The chain recombines TRBV20-1 with TRBJ2-1; D remains ambiguous. This CDR3 contains 12 residues. Germline V gene sequence: CDR1 DFQATT, CDR2 SNEGSKA (reference sequence). Trimming removed 6 bases from V and 10 bases from J, with 16 bases in between.